A selection of T cell receptor beta chains follows, all from one sample in a study of blood T cell repertoires in COVID-19. TCRdb's copy holds only in-frame clones and misses some; the assay was immunoSEQ multiplex PCR. The data contain tens of thousands of clones, approximately 90% of them seen just once; the ten biggest clones take up roughly 8%. The sequenced sample was peripheral blood. The receptors shown here come from a human donor in a cohort sampled during active COVID-19. Both conserved end residues are part of each CDR3. A D gene is named only where the DNA matches it firmly. Rows may omit the clone size; those that give it use once, few, many or a size class.

>TRBV11-2|-|TRBJ2-7|16|TRBD2
TGTGCCAGCAGCTTGATTAGCGGGGGGCGCCACTACGAGCAGTACTTC
CASSLISGGRHYEQYF
>TRBV28|-|TRBJ1-1|13|-
TGTGCCAGCAGTTTTCTCAGGGATCCCCAAGCTTTCTTT
CASSFLRDPQAFF
>TRBV5-4|-|TRBJ2-7|13|TRBD1
TGTGCCAGCAGCGAACAGGGGAGCAGAGGGCAGTACTTC
CASSEQGSRGQYF
>TRBV19|-|TRBJ2-5|16|-
TGTGCCAGTAGTAGGAGTTTGCAGGGCATCCAAGAGACCCAGTACTTC
CASSRSLQGIQETQYF
>TRBV7-2|-|TRBJ2-7|14|-
TGTGCCAGCAGCCAAAGCGGGCGGATGGGCGAGCAGTACTTC
CASSQSGRMGEQYF
>TRBV19|-|TRBJ1-1|13|-
TGTGCCAGTAACCCTAAACCGAGAACTGAAGCTTTCTTT
CASNPKPRTEAFF
>TRBV4-1|-|TRBJ2-7|13|-
TGCGCCAGCAGCCCGGGGACTCTTCGCGAGCAGTACTTC
CASSPGTLREQYF
>TRBV6-5|-|TRBJ1-6|13|-
TGTGCCAGCAGTTACGGGGCTAATTCACCCCTCCACTTT
CASSYGANSPLHF
>TRBV9|-|TRBJ2-3|17|TRBD2
TGTGCCAGCAGCCTTGGACTAGCGGCGCCCGGGGGAGATACGCAGTATTTT
CASSLGLAAPGGDTQYF
>TRBV7-2|-|TRBJ1-2|15|-
TGTGCCAGCAGCCCCTACTCGACGGGGAGCTATGGCTACACCTTC
CASSPYSTGSYGYTF
>TRBV6-2/TRBV6-3|-|TRBJ1-1|15|TRBD1
TGTGCCAGCAGTTACGGGACAGTAGAGAACACTGAAGCTTTCTTT
CASSYGTVENTEAFF
>TRBV5-1|-|TRBJ1-4|15|-
TGCGCCAGCGCATACGACGGTCTGGAGGAGGAAAAACTGTTTTTT
CASAYDGLEEEKLFF
>TRBV9|-|TRBJ1-2|14|TRBD1
TGTGCCAGCAGCCCTCGGACAGGGGACCATGGCTACACCTTC
CASSPRTGDHGYTF
>TRBV3-1/TRBV3-2|-|TRBJ1-4|14|-
TGTGCCAGCAGCCCCTCGACAGCGAATGAAAAACTGTTTTTT
CASSPSTANEKLFF
>TRBV30|-|TRBJ1-1|14|-
TGTGCCTGGAGTTACCTGCAGGCCAACACTGAAGCTTTCTTT
CAWSYLQANTEAFF
>TRBV27|-|TRBJ2-7|13|-
TGTGCCAGCAGTTCGGGGCGGGACTACGAGCAGTACTTC
CASSSGRDYEQYF
>TRBV27|-|TRBJ2-7|12|-
TGTGCCAGCAGTCGCCCGGGACTCCAGCAGTACTTC
CASSRPGLQQYF
>TRBV11-2|-|TRBJ2-7|18|TRBD2
TGTGCCAGCAGCGTAGGGACTAGCGGGGGCTCAAGCTCCTACGAGCAGTACTTC
CASSVGTSGGSSSYEQYF
>TRBV5-8|-|TRBJ1-5|15|TRBD1
TGTGCCAGCAGCGGCACCGGACAGGGGGATCAGCCCCAGCATTTT
CASSGTGQGDQPQHF
>TRBV27|-|TRBJ1-1|13|-
TGTGCCAGCAGTTACAGGGAATACACTGAAGCTTTCTTT
CASSYREYTEAFF
>TRBV11-2|-|TRBJ1-1|14|-
TGTGCCAGCGGACTACAGGTCCAAAGTACTGAAGCTTTCTTT
CASGLQVQSTEAFF
>TRBV4-1|-|TRBJ2-3|15|TRBD2
TGCGCCAGCAGCTCGGGACTAGCGGGGTTAGATACGCAGTATTTT
CASSSGLAGLDTQYF
>TRBV11-2|-|TRBJ2-7|15|TRBD1
TGTGCCAGCAGCCCCACCGGGACAGGGACCTACGAGCAGTACTTC
CASSPTGTGTYEQYF
>TRBV5-1|-|TRBJ1-1|15|-
TGCGCCAGCAGCGACGACAGTCCCATGAACACTGAAGCTTTCTTT
CASSDDSPMNTEAFF
>TRBV6-5|-|TRBJ2-7|16|TRBD2
TGTGCCAGCAGTTCCTGGACTAGCGGGGCCTCCTACGAGCAGTACTTC
CASSSWTSGASYEQYF
>TRBV5-4|-|TRBJ1-4|16|-
TGTGCCAGCAGCTTGTACCAGGGTGGGGGCGATGAAAAACTGTTTTTT
CASSLYQGGGDEKLFF
>TRBV28|-|TRBJ2-7|16|TRBD1
TGTGCCAGCAGGCGAACTGGGACAGGGAAATCCTACGAGCAGTACTTC
CASRRTGTGKSYEQYF
>TRBV7-8|-|TRBJ1-2|18|TRBD1
TGTGCCAGCAGCTTATTGCGGGGGGGGGACAGGGGGAACTATGGCTACACCTTC
CASSLLRGGDRGNYGYTF
>TRBV28|-|TRBJ2-7|16|-
TGTGCCAGCAGTATAACAAAGACCACAGGGACCTACGAGCAGTACTTC
CASSITKTTGTYEQYF
>TRBV24-1|-|TRBJ2-6|16|-
TGTGCCACCAGTGAGGGACACCGGGCTGGGGCCAACGTCCTGACTTTC
CATSEGHRAGANVLTF
>TRBV11-2|once|TRBJ1-1|18|-
TGTGCCAGCAGCGCCCCCCGGGGTTCGGAACTCGGGAATGCTGAAGCTTTCTTT
CASSAPRGSELGNAEAFF
>TRBV3-1/TRBV3-2|-|TRBJ1-2|14|TRBD1
TGTGCCAGCAGCCAACCCGGGACAGGGCAAGGCTACACCTTC
CASSQPGTGQGYTF
>TRBV4-1|once|TRBJ1-1|15|TRBD1
TGCGCCAGCAGCCAAGCCGACCGGGACAGCACTGAAACTTTCTTT
CASSQADRDSTETFF
>TRBV6-2/TRBV6-3|-|TRBJ2-7|19|TRBD1
TGTGCCAGCAGTTACCCCAGTCGGACAGGGGGTTCCCTAACCTACGAGCAGTACTTC
CASSYPSRTGGSLTYEQYF
>TRBV27|-|TRBJ2-1|14|-
TGTGCCAGCAGATCCGGGAGCTCCTACAATGAGCAGTTCTTC
CASRSGSSYNEQFF
>TRBV5-1|-|TRBJ2-7|15|TRBD1
TGCGCCAGCGTCTCTGGGACAGGGGGCCTGGACGAGCAGTACTTC
CASVSGTGGLDEQYF
>TRBV20-1|-|TRBJ2-5|10|-
TGCAGTGCTAGCTTCGAGACCCAGTACTTC
CSASFETQYF
>TRBV27|-|TRBJ1-2|13|-
TGTGCCAGCAGTTTACGCGGGGGCAATGGCTACACCTTC
CASSLRGGNGYTF
>TRBV2|-|TRBJ2-7|17|-
TGTGCCAGCAGTGAAGCCTCCGCGGGACTCGGGGGATACGAGCAGTACTTC
CASSEASAGLGGYEQYF
>TRBV11-2|-|TRBJ2-7|18|TRBD1
TGTGCCAGCAGCTTAGCCGCTACGGGGGGACAGGGGTGGGACGAGCAGTACTTC
CASSLAATGGQGWDEQYF
>TRBV19|once|TRBJ1-2|15|-
TGTGCCAGTAGTCTTCATACCCTCCGGGGGATAGGCTACACCTTC
CASSLHTLRGIGYTF
>TRBV7-2|-|TRBJ2-7|12|-
TGTGCCAGCAGCTCACAGGGATACGAGCAGTACTTC
CASSSQGYEQYF
>TRBV6-5|-|TRBJ2-7|13|-
TGTGCCACCCTGACAGTTTTTTCCTACGAGCAGTACTTC
CATLTVFSYEQYF
>TRBV10-3|-|TRBJ1-3|14|-
TGTGCCATCAGTGATGGAGTAAACGGAAACACCATATATTTT
CAISDGVNGNTIYF
>TRBV13|-|TRBJ1-4|16|-
TGTGCCAGCAGCTTAGGCGCGGTAGCAACTAATGAAAAACTGTTTTTT
CASSLGAVATNEKLFF
>TRBV5-6|-|TRBJ1-1|11|-
TGTGCCAGCAGCTCCGGTGCTGAAGCTTTCTTT
CASSSGAEAFF
>TRBV18|-|TRBJ2-7|13|-
TGTGCCAGCTCACCACCTTTGGGGACAGAGCAGTACTTC
CASSPPLGTEQYF
>TRBV4-2|-|TRBJ2-7|14|TRBD2
TGTGCCAGCAGCCTAGGACTAGCCATCGACGAGCAGTACTTC
CASSLGLAIDEQYF
>TRBV19|-|TRBJ2-6|17|TRBD1
TGTGCCAGTGGGGGACAGGATTATACCTCTGGGGCCAACGTCCTGACTTTC
CASGGQDYTSGANVLTF
>TRBV9|-|TRBJ2-2|14|TRBD2
TGTGCCAGCAGCCCGGGGGGGGACACCGGGGAGCTGTTTTTT
CASSPGGDTGELFF
>TRBV11-1|once|TRBJ1-1|15|-
TGTGCCAGCAGCCAGACGGCGAGCTGGAGCACTGAAGCTTTCTTT
CASSQTASWSTEAFF
>TRBV9|-|TRBJ2-7|13|TRBD2
TGTGCCAGCAGCGTAGATGGGAGGGACGAGCAGTACTTC
CASSVDGRDEQYF
>TRBV6-4|-|TRBJ2-7|17|TRBD2
TGTGCCAGCAGTGACTCTACTAGCGGGGGCCTCAGGGACGAGCAGTACTTC
CASSDSTSGGLRDEQYF
>TRBV19|-|TRBJ1-2|13|-
TGTGCCAGTCAGTCGGGGGGACTGTATGGCTACACCTTC
CASQSGGLYGYTF
>TRBV27|-|TRBJ2-7|16|-
TGTGCCAGCAGTTTCTCCTCCGAGAGAGGGTGGCTCGAGCAGTACTTC
CASSFSSERGWLEQYF